These 26 T cell receptor beta chains share one sample of origin, sequenced in a study of cytomegalovirus exposure and HLA in healthy donors. The data were produced by immunoSEQ multiplex PCR, yet TCRdb's version contains in-frame clones alone and is incomplete. Here the sample spans over 150,000 clones, approximately 89% being singletons. The sample was PBMCs. All receptors come from a woman aged 18-35 years in good health and CMV-seropositive.

The rearrangement joins TRBV13 to TRBJ2-7; 8 bases match TRBD1. The V and J ends lost 5 bases and 4 bases, in that order; junction bases with no gene match: 10. The CDR3 loop spans 15 amino acids. Germline loops: CDR1 PRHDT, CDR2 FYEKMQ (reference sequence). The CDR3 loop is CASSPRTGHTYEQYF. The CDR3 nucleotides are TGTGCCAGCAGCCCAAGGACAGGGCACACGTACGAGCAGTACTTC.

V and J are TRBV7-8 and TRBJ1-5; 8 bases map to TRBD1. CDR1 and CDR2 (germline): SGHVS, FQNEAQ. The CDR3 spans 15 residues. V trimming: 8 bases; J trimming: 0 bases; junction bases outside the gene matches: 6. The DNA for the CDR3 is TGTGCCAGCGGCGAGACAGGGGTTAGCAATCAGCCCCAGCATTTT. Translation: CASGETGVSNQPQHF.

The V and J genes are TRBV5-4 and TRBJ2-1; perhaps TRBD1 as D (6 bases). Trimming took off 2 bases at V and 6 bases at J, with 15 bases between the two ends. The CDR3 extends over 15 amino acids. The germline gives CDR1 SGHNT, CDR2 YYREEE (reference sequence). CDR3 DNA: TGTGCCAGCAGCTTATACAGGGTACGGGGCAATGAGCAGTTCTTC. Protein: CASSLYRVRGNEQFF.

The rearrangement links TRBV18 to TRBJ2-7; 7 bases map to TRBD1. The V segment lost 6 bases and the J segment 3 bases; nucleotides outside the gene matches: 11. Germline assignment: CDR1 KGHSH and CDR2 LQKENI. The CDR3 is made up of 15 amino acids. In DNA, the CDR3 is TGTGCCAGCTCCACAGGGGTCCAACCCTTCTACGAGCAGTACTTC. Translating it yields CASSTGVQPFYEQYF.

Details on this clone: Relative to the germline gene, one junction end is altered; a read error may explain this. The chain couples TRBV28 to TRBJ1-4, with D maybe TRBD1 (6 bases). Germline-derived CDR1 and CDR2 are MDHEN and SYDVKM. There are 12 residues in the CDR3. The CDR3 sequence is CASSLYGGPAGF. The CDR3 coding sequence is TGTGCCAGCAGTTTATACGGGGGGCCCGCGGGTTTT. Based on the CDR3 plus reference TRBV28 and TRBJ1-4, the full variable domain is DVKVTQSSRYLVKRTGEKVFLECVQDMDHENMFWYRQDPGLGLRLIYFSYDVKMKEKGDIPEGYSVSREKKERFSLILESASTNQTSMYLCASSLYGGPAGFGSGTQLSVL.

The rearrangement joins TRBV15 to TRBJ2-5, with unresolved D. Between the trimmed V and J ends, which lost 1 base and 5 bases, there was a span of 11 bases. CDR1 and CDR2 from the germline V gene are LNHNV and YYDKDF (reference sequence). The CDR3 runs 14 residues. The CDR3 nucleotides read TGTGCCACCAGCAGAGCCGGGTTCTTCGAGACCCAGTACTTC. It translates to CATSRAGFFETQYF.

The chain has TRBV6-6 and TRBJ1-4; 7 bases line up with TRBD1. The CDR3 has 14 residues. Germline CDR1 reads MNHNY; CDR2 reads SVGAGI (reference sequence). Trimming took 5 bases from V and 5 from J; bases not matched to a gene: 5. The CDR3 sequence: CASSRTGTNEKLFF. DNA for the CDR3: TGTGCCAGCAGTCGGACAGGAACGAATGAAAAACTGTTTTTT.

The V and J genes are TRBV7-9 and TRBJ2-1; TRBD2 agrees at 8 bases. The V gene's germline CDR1 is SEHNR and CDR2 FQNEAQ (reference sequence). Trimming removed 7 bases from V and 8 bases from J; junction bases left unmatched: 13. The CDR3 spans 15 residues. Here the CDR3 DNA reads TGTGCCAGCAAAGTTATAAGCGGGAGTGTCCATGAGCAGTTCTTC. It translates to CASKVISGSVHEQFF.

This clone was counted once. This chain uses TRBV11-1 with TRBJ2-5; 7 bases line up with TRBD1. Germline loops: CDR1 SGHAT, CDR2 FQDESV (reference sequence). The V and J ends lost 4 bases and 2 bases, in that order; junction bases with no gene match: 7. The CDR3 is 15 residues long. The CDR3 DNA is TGTGCCAGCAGCTCGCAAGGGACAGCGCAAGAGACCCAGTACTTC. As protein: CASSSQGTAQETQYF.

The chain has TRBV2 and TRBJ2-5; 13 bases line up with TRBD2. V shed 6 bases and J 0 bases; nucleotides not matched to a gene: 4. CDR1 and CDR2 (germline): SNHLY, FYNNEI. The CDR3 runs to 16 residues. The CDR3 bases are TGTGCCAGCAGACCAGGACTAGCGGGAGACCAAGAGACCCAGTACTTC. Protein: CASRPGLAGDQETQYF.

In its sample, this clone was seen many times. V gene TRBV5-6 combines with J gene TRBJ2-7; possibly TRBD2 for D (5 bases). The CDR3 is 12 residues long. The germline V gene has CDR1 SGHDT and CDR2 YYEEEE. Deletions cut 0 bases from V and 4 bases from J, with 5 bases between. This chain's CDR3 is CASSLGGYEQYF. The DNA for the CDR3 is TGTGCCAGCAGCTTGGGAGGGTACGAGCAGTACTTC. The full variable domain, rest sourced from reference TRBV5-6 and TRBJ2-7, is DAGVTQSPTHLIKTRGQQVTLRCSPKSGHDTVSWYQQALGQGPQFIFQYYEEEERQRGNFPDRFSGHQFPNYSSELNVNALLLGDSALYLCASSLGGYEQYFGPGTRLTVT.

The chain links TRBV5-1 to TRBJ2-5; 12 bases map to TRBD1. The CDR3 loop spans 17 amino acids. J gave up 0 bases and V 0 bases, and 3 bases lay outside the gene matches. The germline CDR1 and CDR2 sequences are SGHRS and YFSETQ. DNA of the CDR3: TGCGCCAGCAGCTTGGCGGGGACAGGGGGCTACCAAGAGACCCAGTACTTC. It yields the protein CASSLAGTGGYQETQYF.

J is TRBJ2-5 and V is TRBV5-1, with D possibly being TRBD1 (5 bases). The CDR3 is 16 residues long. Germline V gene sequence: CDR1 SGHRS, CDR2 YFSETQ. V gave up 0 bases and J gave up 1 base, with 13 bases separating them. CDR3 in amino acids: CASSLEIVGLQETQYF. CDR3 nucleotides: TGCGCCAGCAGCTTGGAAATAGTGGGGCTCCAAGAGACCCAGTACTTC.

The rearrangement uses TRBV7-2 and TRBJ2-7, with D perhaps matching TRBD2 (6 bases). Per the germline V gene, CDR1 is SGHTA and CDR2 is FQGNSA. V was cut by 5 bases and J by 2 bases, with 13 bases left in between. This CDR3 is 14 amino acids long. The CDR3 sequence: CASSPGGRTYEQYF. CDR3 coding DNA: TGTGCCAGCAGCCCGGGTGGGAGGACCTACGAGCAGTACTTC.

The V gene is TRBV29-1, the J gene TRBJ2-2; TRBD2 matches 16 bases. Germline V gives CDR1 SQVTM, CDR2 ANQGSEA. Unmatched junction bases numbered 8, after V lost 6 bases and J lost 4 bases. The CDR3 sequence is 17 residues long. CDR3 protein: CSVFGTSGRVSTGELFF. The CDR3 coding sequence is TGCAGCGTATTCGGGACTAGCGGGAGGGTGAGCACCGGGGAGCTGTTTTTT.

This chain joins TRBV6-4 and TRBJ2-1; 10 bases fit TRBD2. Trimming at V came to 4 bases and at J to 7 bases, leaving 4 bases not matched to a gene. The CDR3 extends over 14 amino acids. Germline assignment: CDR1 MRHNA and CDR2 SNTAGT. The CDR3 DNA sequence: TGTGCCAGCAGTGCGGGACTAGCGAGGAATGAGCAGTTCTTC. Its protein product is CASSAGLARNEQFF.

The chain has TRBV5-4 and TRBJ1-2; 11 nucleotides line up with TRBD1. This CDR3 spans 15 amino acids. V lost 4 bases, J lost 7 bases, and 9 bases stayed unmatched. Looked up from germline, CDR1 is SGHNT and CDR2 is YYREEE (reference sequence). The CDR3 nucleotides read TGTGCCAGCAGCCTCGGGGACAGGGGGATGTTTGGCTACACCTTC. Translated, it gives CASSLGDRGMFGYTF.

V and J are TRBV7-2 and TRBJ2-7; TRBD2 matches 7 bases. This CDR3 is built from 15 residues. The trim removed 5 bases at V and 0 bases at J, leaving 7 bases unmatched. CDR1 is SGHTA, CDR2 FQGNSA, per germline. CDR3 amino acids: CASSPGRGSSYEQYF. The CDR3 region has the DNA TGTGCCAGCAGCCCCGGGCGCGGGAGCTCCTACGAGCAGTACTTC. The entire variable domain, with the rest obtained from reference TRBV7-2 and TRBJ2-7, is as follows: GAGVSQSPSNKVTEKGKDVELRCDPISGHTALYWYRQSLGQGLEFLIYFQGNSAPDKSGLPSDRFSAERTGGSVSTLTIQRTQQEDSAVYLCASSPGRGSSYEQYFGPGTRLTVT.

The gene calls are TRBV29-1 and TRBJ1-2, with D tentatively TRBD1 (5 bases). Germline values: CDR1 SQVTM, CDR2 ANQGSEA. V lost 6 bases and J 6 bases, leaving 8 bases between the germline ends. CDR3 size: 10 residues. The CDR3 DNA follows: TGCAGCGTATTACAGGATGGCTACACCTTC. Translated: CSVLQDGYTF.

J is TRBJ1-2 and V is TRBV28, with D tentatively TRBD1 (6 bases). CDR3 length: 15 amino acids. From germline, CDR1 is MDHEN and CDR2 SYDVKM. Trimming shortened V by 2 bases and J by 3 bases, and 13 bases separated the two germline ends. The CDR3 reads CASSLRVAGDYGYTF. DNA of the CDR3: TGTGCCAGCAGTTTACGGGTCGCAGGGGACTATGGCTACACCTTC.

The table lists this clone with a count of one. The V and J genes are TRBV30 and TRBJ2-3; maybe TRBD2 (6 bases). The V and J ends lost 2 bases and 2 bases respectively, with 14 bases between them. CDR3 size: 15 residues. CDR1 GTSNPN and CDR2 SVGIG come from the germline V gene (reference sequence). Here the CDR3 DNA reads TGTGCCTGGAGTAGATCTAGCGCAGCCACAGATACGCAGTATTTT. Protein sequence: CAWSRSSAATDTQYF.

The chain uses TRBV4-1 and TRBJ1-1; D is unclear. Trimming left V 0 bases short and J 1 base short, with 6 bases between. The CDR3 runs 14 residues. Germline CDR1 MGHRA, CDR2 YSYEKL. The CDR3 protein is CASSQEAPNTEAFF. DNA for the CDR3: TGCGCCAGCAGCCAAGAAGCTCCGAACACTGAAGCTTTCTTT.

The chain employs TRBV2 and TRBJ2-7; D perhaps matches TRBD1 (6 bases). Deletions cut 3 bases from V and 3 bases from J, with 15 bases between. The CDR3 is made up of 15 amino acids. Germline CDR1 and CDR2: SNHLY and FYNNEI. The CDR3 sequence: CASSEVRGRGYEQYF. The CDR3 DNA follows: TGTGCCAGCAGTGAGGTTAGAGGCAGGGGCTACGAGCAGTACTTC.

The chain joins TRBV15 to TRBJ1-2; D gene ambiguous. The length of the CDR3 is 14 residues. The V gene lost 0 bases and the J gene lost 8 bases, with 13 bases spanning the gap. Germline V gene sequence: CDR1 LNHNV, CDR2 YYDKDF (reference sequence). CDR3 nucleotides: TGTGCCACCAGCAGAGACGGGGTATTAGAAGGCTACACCTTC. This codes for CATSRDGVLEGYTF.

The V call is TRBV25-1, the J call TRBJ2-2, with TRBD1 matching over 8 bases. Germline CDR1 and CDR2: MGHDK and SYGVNS. The trim removed 2 bases at V and 2 bases at J, leaving 4 bases unmatched. CDR3 length: 16 residues. The CDR3 reads CASSELGTGNTGELFF. DNA of the CDR3: TGTGCCAGCAGTGAACTTGGGACAGGAAACACCGGGGAGCTGTTTTTT.

The chain links TRBV4-2 to TRBJ2-3; 10 nucleotides match TRBD2. Trimming cost V 4 bases and J 2 bases; bases outside gene matches: 6. This CDR3 comprises 16 residues. CDR1 and CDR2 (germline): LGHNA, YNFKEQ. CDR3 nucleotides: TGTGCCAGCAGCCGAACCCTAGCGGGAGCCACAGATACGCAGTATTTT. This sequence encodes CASSRTLAGATDTQYF.